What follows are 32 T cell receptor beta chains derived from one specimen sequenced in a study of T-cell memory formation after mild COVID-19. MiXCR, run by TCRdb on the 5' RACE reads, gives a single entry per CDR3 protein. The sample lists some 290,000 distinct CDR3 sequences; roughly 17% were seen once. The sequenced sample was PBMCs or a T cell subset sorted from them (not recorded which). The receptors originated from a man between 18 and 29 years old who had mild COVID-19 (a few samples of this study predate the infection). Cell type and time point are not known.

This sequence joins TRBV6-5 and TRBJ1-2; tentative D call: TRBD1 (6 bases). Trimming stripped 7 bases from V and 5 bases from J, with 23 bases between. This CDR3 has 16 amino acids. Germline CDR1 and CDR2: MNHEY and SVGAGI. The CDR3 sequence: CASTDRFGAGEYGYTF. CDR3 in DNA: TGTGCCAGCACTGACAGGTTCGGGGCGGGGGAGTATGGCTACACCTTC.

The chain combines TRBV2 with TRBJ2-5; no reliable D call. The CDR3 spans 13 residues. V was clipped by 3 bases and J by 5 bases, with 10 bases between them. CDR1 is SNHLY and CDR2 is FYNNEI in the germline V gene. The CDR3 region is CASSEGYRETQYF. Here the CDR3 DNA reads TGTGCCAGCAGTGAGGGCTATCGGGAGACCCAGTACTTC.

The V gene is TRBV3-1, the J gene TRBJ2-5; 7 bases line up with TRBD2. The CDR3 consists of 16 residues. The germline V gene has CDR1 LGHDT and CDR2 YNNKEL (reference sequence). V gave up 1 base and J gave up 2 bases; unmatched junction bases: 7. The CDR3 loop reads CASSQGGGGAQETQYF. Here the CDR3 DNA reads TGTGCCAGCAGCCAAGGTGGCGGGGGAGCGCAAGAGACCCAGTACTTC.

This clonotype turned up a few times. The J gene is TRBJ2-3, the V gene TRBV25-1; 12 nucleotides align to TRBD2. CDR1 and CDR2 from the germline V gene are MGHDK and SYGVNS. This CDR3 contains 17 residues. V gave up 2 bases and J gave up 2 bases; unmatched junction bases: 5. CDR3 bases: TGTGCCAGCAGTGAACGACTAGCGGGGGCACTCACAGATACGCAGTATTTT. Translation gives CASSERLAGALTDTQYF.

The CDR3 DNA is TGCAGTGCGATAGTTGGGAGGACCTACGAGCAGTACTTC. Translation gives CSAIVGRTYEQYF. The chain combines TRBV20-1 with TRBJ2-7, with TRBD2 as a possible D gene (6 bases). This CDR3 is built from 13 residues. CDR1 is DFQATT and CDR2 is SNEGSKA in the germline V gene (reference sequence). V was cut by 6 bases and J by 2 bases, with 14 bases left in between.

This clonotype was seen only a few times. CDR3 protein: CASSPDPPGTQYF. CDR3 coding DNA: TGTGCCAGCAGCCCCGACCCTCCCGGTACGCAGTATTTT. The rearrangement links TRBV12-3 or TRBV12-4 to TRBJ2-3; D is unresolved. Between the trimmed V and J ends, which lost 6 bases and 8 bases, there was a span of 15 bases. The CDR3 runs 13 residues.

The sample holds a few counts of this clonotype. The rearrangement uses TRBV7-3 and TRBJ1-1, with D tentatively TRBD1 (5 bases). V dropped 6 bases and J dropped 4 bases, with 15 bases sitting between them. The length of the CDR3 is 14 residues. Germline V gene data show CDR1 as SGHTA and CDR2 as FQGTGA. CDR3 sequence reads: CASRLQVTSTEAFF. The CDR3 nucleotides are TGTGCCAGCAGACTACAGGTTACTAGCACTGAAGCTTTCTTT.

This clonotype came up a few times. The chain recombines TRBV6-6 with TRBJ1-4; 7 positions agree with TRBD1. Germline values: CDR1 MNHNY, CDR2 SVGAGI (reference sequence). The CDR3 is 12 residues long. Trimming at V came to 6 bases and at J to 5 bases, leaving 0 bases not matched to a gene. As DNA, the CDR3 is TGTGCCAGCAGACAGGGGAATGAAAAACTGTTTTTT. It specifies CASRQGNEKLFF.

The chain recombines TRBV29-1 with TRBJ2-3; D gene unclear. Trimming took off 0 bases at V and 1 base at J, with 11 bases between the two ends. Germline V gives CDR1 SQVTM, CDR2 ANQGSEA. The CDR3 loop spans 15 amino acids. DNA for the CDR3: TGCAGCGTTGAAGATACCGGGTTCCGCACAGATACGCAGTATTTT. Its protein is CSVEDTGFRTDTQYF.

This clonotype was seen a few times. In nucleotides, the CDR3 is TGCGCCAGCAGTGAACAGGATCAGCAGTACTTC. This sequence encodes CASSEQDQQYF. The chain joins TRBV10-2 to TRBJ2-7, with D maybe TRBD1 (5 bases). This CDR3 comprises 11 residues. With 3 bases removed from V and 8 bases from J, the gap between germline ends came to 8 bases. Germline V lookup: CDR1 WSHSY, CDR2 SAAADI.

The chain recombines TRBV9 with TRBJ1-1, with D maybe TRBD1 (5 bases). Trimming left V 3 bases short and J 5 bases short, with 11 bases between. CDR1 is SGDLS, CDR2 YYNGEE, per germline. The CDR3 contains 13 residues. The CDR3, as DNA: TGTGCCAGCAGCGCGAGGGGAAGGACTGAAGCTTTCTTT. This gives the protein CASSARGRTEAFF.

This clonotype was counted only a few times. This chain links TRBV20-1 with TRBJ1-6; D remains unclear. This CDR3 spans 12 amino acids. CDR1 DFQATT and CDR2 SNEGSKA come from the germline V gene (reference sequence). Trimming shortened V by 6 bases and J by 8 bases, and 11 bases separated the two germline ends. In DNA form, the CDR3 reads TGCAGTGCCTACCATCCGGATTCACCCCTCCACTTT. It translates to CSAYHPDSPLHF.

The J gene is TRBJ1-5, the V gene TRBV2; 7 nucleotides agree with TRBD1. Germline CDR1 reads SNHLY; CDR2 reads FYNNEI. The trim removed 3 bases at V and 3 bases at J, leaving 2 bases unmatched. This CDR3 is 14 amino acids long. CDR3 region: CASSEGQINQPQHF. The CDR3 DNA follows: TGTGCCAGCAGTGAGGGACAGATCAATCAGCCCCAGCATTTT.

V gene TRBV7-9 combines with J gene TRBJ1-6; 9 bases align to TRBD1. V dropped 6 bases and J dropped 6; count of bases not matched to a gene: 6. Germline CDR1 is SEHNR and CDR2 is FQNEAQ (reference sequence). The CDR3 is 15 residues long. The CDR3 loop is CASSGRTGVNSPLHF. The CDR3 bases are TGTGCCAGCAGTGGCCGGACAGGGGTTAATTCACCCCTCCACTTT.

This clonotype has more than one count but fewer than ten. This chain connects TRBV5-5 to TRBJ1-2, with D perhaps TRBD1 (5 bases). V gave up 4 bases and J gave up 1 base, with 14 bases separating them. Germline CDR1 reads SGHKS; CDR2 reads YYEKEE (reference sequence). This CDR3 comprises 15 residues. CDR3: CASSPGGAVNYGYTF. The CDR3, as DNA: TGTGCCAGCAGCCCGGGAGGGGCTGTTAACTATGGCTACACCTTC.

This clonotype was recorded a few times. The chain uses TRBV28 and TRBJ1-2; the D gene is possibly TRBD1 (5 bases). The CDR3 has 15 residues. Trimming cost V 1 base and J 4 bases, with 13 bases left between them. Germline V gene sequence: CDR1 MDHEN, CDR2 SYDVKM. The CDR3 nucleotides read TGTGCCAGCAGTTTATTCGGATCCGGGGGCTATGGCTACACCTTC. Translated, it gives CASSLFGSGGYGYTF.

The CDR3 DNA reads as TGTGCCAGCAGCCCAGAGCAGGGGGCTCATGCTGAAGCTTTCTTT. Translated: CASSPEQGAHAEAFF. This rearrangement joins TRBV7-9 to TRBJ1-1, with 8 nucleotides matching TRBD1. This CDR3 has 15 residues. Germline loops: CDR1 SEHNR, CDR2 FQNEAQ (reference sequence). Germline trimming cut 5 bases from V and 6 bases from J; bases unmatched to any gene: 11.

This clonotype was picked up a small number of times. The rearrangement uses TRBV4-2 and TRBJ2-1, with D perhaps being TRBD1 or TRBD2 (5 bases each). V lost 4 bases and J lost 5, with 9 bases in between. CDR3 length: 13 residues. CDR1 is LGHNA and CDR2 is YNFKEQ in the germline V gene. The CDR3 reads CASSPGPDNEQFF. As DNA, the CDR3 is TGTGCCAGCAGCCCGGGGCCTGACAATGAGCAGTTCTTC.

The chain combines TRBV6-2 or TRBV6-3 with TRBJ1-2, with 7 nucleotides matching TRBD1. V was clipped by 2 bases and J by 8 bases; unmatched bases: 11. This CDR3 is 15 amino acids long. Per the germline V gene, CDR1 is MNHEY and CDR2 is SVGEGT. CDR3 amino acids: CASSYAFTGVLGYTF. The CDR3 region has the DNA TGTGCCAGCAGTTACGCCTTTACAGGGGTACTCGGCTACACCTTC.

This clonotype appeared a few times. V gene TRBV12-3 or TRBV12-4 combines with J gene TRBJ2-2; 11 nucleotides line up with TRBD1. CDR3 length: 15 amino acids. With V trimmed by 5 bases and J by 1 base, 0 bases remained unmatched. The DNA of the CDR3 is TGTGCCAGCAGTGGGACAGGGGGGAACACCGGGGAGCTGTTTTTT. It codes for CASSGTGGNTGELFF.

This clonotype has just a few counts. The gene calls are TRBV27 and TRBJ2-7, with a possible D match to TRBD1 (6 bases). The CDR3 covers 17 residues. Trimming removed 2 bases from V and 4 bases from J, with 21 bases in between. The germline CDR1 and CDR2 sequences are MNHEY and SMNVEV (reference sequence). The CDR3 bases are TGTGCCAGCAGTTTAAGAGGTTCGGCAGGGGTTGGTTACGAGCAGTACTTC. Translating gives CASSLRGSAGVGYEQYF.

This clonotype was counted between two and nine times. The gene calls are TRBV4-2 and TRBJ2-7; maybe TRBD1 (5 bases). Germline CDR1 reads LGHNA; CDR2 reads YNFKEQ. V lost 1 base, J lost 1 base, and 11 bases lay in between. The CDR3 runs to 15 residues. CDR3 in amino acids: CASSQGQLLSYEQYF. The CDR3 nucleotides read TGTGCCAGCAGCCAAGGACAGCTTTTATCCTACGAGCAGTACTTC.

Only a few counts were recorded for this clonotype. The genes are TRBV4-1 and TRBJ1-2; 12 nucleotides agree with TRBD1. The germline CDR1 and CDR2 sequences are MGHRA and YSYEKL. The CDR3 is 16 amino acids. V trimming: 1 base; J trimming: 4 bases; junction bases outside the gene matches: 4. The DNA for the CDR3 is TGCGCCAGCAGCCAAGTCGGGACAGGGGGCAGCTATGGCTACACCTTC. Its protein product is CASSQVGTGGSYGYTF.

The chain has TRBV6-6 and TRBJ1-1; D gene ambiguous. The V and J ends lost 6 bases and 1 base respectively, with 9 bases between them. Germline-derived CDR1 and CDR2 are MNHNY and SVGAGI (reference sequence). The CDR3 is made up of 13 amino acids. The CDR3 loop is CASSRNRNTEAFF. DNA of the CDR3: TGTGCCAGCAGCCGTAACCGGAACACTGAAGCTTTCTTT.

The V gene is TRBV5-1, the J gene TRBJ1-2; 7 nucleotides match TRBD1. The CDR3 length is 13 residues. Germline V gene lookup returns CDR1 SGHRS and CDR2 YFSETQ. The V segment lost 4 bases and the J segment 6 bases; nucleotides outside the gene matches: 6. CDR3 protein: CASSPDRVNGYTF. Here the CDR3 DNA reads TGCGCCAGCAGCCCTGACAGGGTAAATGGCTACACCTTC.

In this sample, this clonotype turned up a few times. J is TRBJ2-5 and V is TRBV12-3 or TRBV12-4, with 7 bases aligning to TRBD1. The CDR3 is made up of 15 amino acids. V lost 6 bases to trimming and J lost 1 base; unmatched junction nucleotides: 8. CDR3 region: CASSRLQGRQETQYF. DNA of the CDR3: TGTGCCAGCAGCCGCCTACAGGGGCGCCAAGAGACCCAGTACTTC.

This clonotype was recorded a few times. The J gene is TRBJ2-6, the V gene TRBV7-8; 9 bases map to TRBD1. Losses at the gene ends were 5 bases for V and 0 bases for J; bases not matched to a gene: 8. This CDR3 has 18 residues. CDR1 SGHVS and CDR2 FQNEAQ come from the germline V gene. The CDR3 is CASSQRDRASSGANVLTF. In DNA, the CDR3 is TGTGCCAGCAGCCAGAGGGACAGGGCCAGCTCTGGGGCCAACGTCCTGACTTTC.

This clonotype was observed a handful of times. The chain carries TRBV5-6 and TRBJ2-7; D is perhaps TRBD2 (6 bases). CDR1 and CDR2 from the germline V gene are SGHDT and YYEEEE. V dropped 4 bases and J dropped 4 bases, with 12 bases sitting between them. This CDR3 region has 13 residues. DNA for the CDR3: TGTGCCAGCAGCGCCACCGGGACTTACGAGCAGTACGTC. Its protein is CASSATGTYEQYV.

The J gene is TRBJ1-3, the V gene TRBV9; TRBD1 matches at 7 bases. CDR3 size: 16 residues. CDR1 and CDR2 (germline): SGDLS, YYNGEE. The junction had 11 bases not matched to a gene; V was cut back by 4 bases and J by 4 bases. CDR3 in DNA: TGTGCCAGCAGCCGAGACAGGGATGAGTGGGGAAACACCATATATTTT. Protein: CASSRDRDEWGNTIYF.

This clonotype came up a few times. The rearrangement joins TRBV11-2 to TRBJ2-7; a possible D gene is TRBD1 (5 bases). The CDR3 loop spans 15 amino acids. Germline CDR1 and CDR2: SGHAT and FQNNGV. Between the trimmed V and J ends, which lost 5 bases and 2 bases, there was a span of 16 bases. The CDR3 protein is CASSVPGFPAYEQYF. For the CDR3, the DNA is TGTGCCAGCAGCGTTCCAGGGTTCCCTGCCTACGAGCAGTACTTC.

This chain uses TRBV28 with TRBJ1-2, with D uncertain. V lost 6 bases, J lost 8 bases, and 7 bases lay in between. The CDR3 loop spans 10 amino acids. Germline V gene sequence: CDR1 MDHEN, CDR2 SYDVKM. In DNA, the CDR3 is TGTGCCAGCAGAAATCACGGCTACACCTTC. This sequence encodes CASRNHGYTF.

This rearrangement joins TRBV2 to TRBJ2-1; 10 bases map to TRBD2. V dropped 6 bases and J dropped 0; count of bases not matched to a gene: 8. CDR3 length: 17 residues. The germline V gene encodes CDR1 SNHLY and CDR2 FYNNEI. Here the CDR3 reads CASREPSGGSSYNEQFF. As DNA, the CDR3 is TGTGCCAGCAGGGAACCTAGCGGGGGAAGCTCCTACAATGAGCAGTTCTTC.